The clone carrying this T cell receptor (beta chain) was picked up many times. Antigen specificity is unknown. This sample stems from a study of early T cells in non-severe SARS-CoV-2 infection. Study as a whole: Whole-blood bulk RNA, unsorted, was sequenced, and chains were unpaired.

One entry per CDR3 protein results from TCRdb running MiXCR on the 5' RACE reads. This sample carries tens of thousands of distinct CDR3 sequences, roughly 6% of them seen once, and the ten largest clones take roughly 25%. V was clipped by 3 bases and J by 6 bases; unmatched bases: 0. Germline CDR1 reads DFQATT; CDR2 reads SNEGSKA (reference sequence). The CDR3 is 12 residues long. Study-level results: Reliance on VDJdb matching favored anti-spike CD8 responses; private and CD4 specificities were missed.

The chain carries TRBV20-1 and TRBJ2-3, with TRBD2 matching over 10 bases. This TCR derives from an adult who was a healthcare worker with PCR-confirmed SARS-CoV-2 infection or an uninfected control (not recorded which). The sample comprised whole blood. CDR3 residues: CSARTSGDTQYF. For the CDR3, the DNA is TGCAGTGCTAGGACTAGCGGGGATACGCAGTATTTT.